The source of this T cell receptor beta chain is a study of T cells after yellow fever vaccination. Looked up from germline, CDR1 is MNHEY and CDR2 is SVGAGI. Trimming pared 2 bases from V and 8 bases from J, leaving 16 bases between. The CDR3 sequence is 15 residues long. TCRdb re-derived calls from the 5' RACE reads in MiXCR, one entry per CDR3 protein. The sample comprises 200,000 to 300,000 distinct CDR3 sequences, 10% to 15% of which are singletons, and about 0.54% rests with the top ten. The sequence was collected from a man aged 30 to 45 who received the YFV17D yellow fever vaccine. The sequences come from CD4+ T cells sorted from PBMCs, collected 45 days after the yellow fever booster vaccination. This chain uses TRBV6-5 with TRBJ2-1; a possible D gene is TRBD2 (6 bases). CDR3 region: CASSYGTGGGDEQFF. As DNA, the CDR3 is TGTGCCAGCAGTTACGGGACTGGGGGTGGTGATGAGCAGTTCTTC.